The entry below gives a single T cell receptor beta chain sequence along with its context. Its antigen is undetermined. Trimming pared 0 bases from V and 4 bases from J, leaving 3 bases between. The CDR3 has 12 residues. The germline V gene has CDR1 LGHDT and CDR2 YNNKEL (reference sequence). There were only healthy Caucasians among the donors. This entry comes from a study of identical twins. Study-wide results and caveats: Models underestimated out-of-frame TCR alpha sharing in monozygotic twins. Among beta out-of-frame sequences, excess sharing between twins appeared weaker.

Via MiXCR, TCRdb re-called the 5' RACE reads, giving one row per CDR3 protein. The sample holds 200,000 to 250,000 distinct CDR3 sequences; less than 8% are singletons and the top ten take 1.5% to 2.5%. This sample was also put to use in a study of yellow fever vaccine responses in identical twins. That report notes: Twins' vaccine T cell responses reportedly seemed partly convergent and partly personalized.

The sequence derives from a woman under 30 in good health. The V and J genes are TRBV3-1 and TRBJ2-5, with no clear D. Sequencing was done on a sample of memory (CD45RO+) T cells sorted from blood. The CDR3 sequence: CASSQEGETQYF. As DNA, the CDR3 is TGTGCCAGCAGCCAAGAAGGAGAGACCCAGTACTTC.